This record concerns one TCR beta chain sequence. Its antigen is not known. The germline V gene encodes CDR1 SNHLY and CDR2 FYNNEI. Trimming took 2 bases from V and 12 from J; bases not matched to a gene: 7. The length of the CDR3 is 14 residues. The entry originates in a study of T cell responses to AZD1222 COVID-19 vaccine. Sequenced by immunoSEQ multiplex PCR; TCRdb stores in-frame clones only, minus some. The table records about 120,000 clones, 70% to 90% of them present only once. Study-level results: Targets within unmutated variant regions were reportedly found for nearly half of spike-specific TCRs. Spike-specific TCR breadth and depth both grew after two AZD1222 doses. White British donors predominated, females outnumbered males, and clonal diversity was possibly underestimated.

The chain recombines TRBV2 with TRBJ2-5; 12 nucleotides match TRBD2. The starting material was peripheral blood, obtained on day 0 of MenACWY control vaccination. This TCR was sampled from an adult in good health. CDR3 loop: CASSEPSGGASKYF. The CDR3, as DNA: TGTGCCAGCAGTGAACCTAGCGGGGGGGCCTCGAAGTACTTC.